The entry below describes one TCR beta chain. Its antigen remains unidentified. Trimming took off 0 bases at V and 8 bases at J, with 17 bases between the two ends. Germline CDR1 and CDR2: SGHDN and FVKESK. CDR3 length equals 16 residues. The sample is drawn from a study of OX40 agonist ivuxolimab in advanced cancers. The wider study: Patients with hepatocellular carcinoma, melanoma, renal cell or head and neck cancer made up the dose-escalation patients. General study findings and limits: Some patients who did not respond also had low normalized T-cell clonal expansion. Among T cells, CD8+ cells averaged more expanded clones than CD4+ cells.

Measured with immunoSEQ multiplex PCR; TCRdb has only the in-frame clones, and not every one. This sample has 60,000 to 75,000 clones, with around nine tenths found just once. This material consisted of CD4+ or CD8+ T cells sorted from blood, taken in a trial of the OX40 agonist ivuxolimab. The chain employs TRBV14 and TRBJ2-1, with D tentatively TRBD1 (5 bases). The source is an adult with an advanced solid tumor such as melanoma, head and neck, liver or kidney cancer. The CDR3 nucleotides are TGTGCCAGCAGCCAAGATCAGGGTGGAGCCCCCTATGAGCAGTTCTTC. Protein product: CASSQDQGGAPYEQFF.